This TCR beta chain was observed in a study of immune heterogeneity within non-small cell lung tumors. Findings of the study overall: While identical dominant CDR3 beta clonotypes recurred across tumor sites within a patient, high-frequency clones unique to individual sites also appeared.

This clonotype appeared a few times. Its antigen remains unidentified. TCR beta CDR3 was amplified by multiplex PCR using 32 V and 13 J primers. Via MiXCR, TCRdb re-called the multiplex PCR reads, giving one row per CDR3 protein. The data contain some 19,000 distinct CDR3 sequences, approximately 30% of them singletons. The authors used around 590 ng of bulk tumor genomic DNA per sample as template. Several widely spaced biopsies per primary tumor were taken during surgery. Patients went through curative surgery, and their non-small cell lung cancer was untreated and newly diagnosed. Germline-derived CDR1 and CDR2 are MNHNS and SASEGT. The CDR3 extends over 14 amino acids. The germline V and J ends were trimmed by 6 bases and 7 bases, with 16 bases remaining between them.

The sequencing input was lung tumor tissue. The origin of this receptor is a man aged 35-49 years with non-small cell lung cancer. V usage is TRBV6-1 and J usage is TRBJ2-1, with D perhaps TRBD2 (5 bases). As DNA, the CDR3 is TGTGCCAGCAGAGTGGACTCCGGTCAGAATGAGCAGTTCTTC. It translates to CASRVDSGQNEQFF.